The rows below give T cell receptor beta chains drawn from one sample of a study of blood T cell repertoires in COVID-19. Some clones are missing from TCRdb's copy, which holds only in-frame ones; the method was immunoSEQ multiplex PCR. Of roughly 250,000 clones listed, approximately 88% were seen once; the top ten hold more than 0.95%. Material for sequencing was PBMCs or T cells enriched from blood (not recorded which). These receptors originate from a woman in her forties with acute COVID-19. CDR3s include the opening cysteine and the closing phenylalanine or tryptophan. The order of the fields is CDR3 protein, CDR3 DNA, J gene, D gene, clone size, V gene. A D gene is named only where the DNA matches it firmly. Where a row states a size, it is once, few, many or the class of an expanded clone; other rows omit it.

CASSFSPGGSNQPQHF | TGTGCCAGCAGTTTTAGTCCGGGAGGTAGCAATCAGCCCCAGCATTTT | TRBJ1-5 | NA | NA | TRBV28
CASNGISGSNPSYNEQFF | TGTGCCAGTAATGGGATTAGCGGGAGTAATCCCAGCTACAATGAGCAGTTCTTC | TRBJ2-1 | TRBD2 | NA | TRBV19
CASSLDGRAETQYF | TGCGCCAGCAGCTTGGATGGCCGAGCGGAGACCCAGTACTTC | TRBJ2-5 | NA | NA | TRBV5-1
CASSLGGIGNEQFF | TGCGCCAGCAGCTTGGGAGGGATTGGGAATGAGCAGTTCTTC | TRBJ2-1 | NA | NA | TRBV5-1
CSASSSRNQPQHF | TGCAGTGCTAGTAGTTCCAGAAATCAGCCCCAGCATTTT | TRBJ1-5 | NA | NA | TRBV20-1
CASSLPEVNQPQHF | TGTGCCAGCAGTTTGCCGGAGGTCAATCAGCCCCAGCATTTT | TRBJ1-5 | NA | NA | TRBV28
CASSVSGESYEQYF | TGTGCCAGCAGCGTTTCGGGAGAGTCCTACGAGCAGTACTTC | TRBJ2-7 | NA | NA | TRBV9
CATSVSRGGYNEQFF | TGTGCCACCAGTGTTTCCAGGGGTGGATACAATGAGCAGTTCTTC | TRBJ2-1 | NA | few | TRBV24-1
CASTPGNNSPLHF | TGTGCCAGCACGCCAGGGAACAATTCACCCCTCCACTTT | TRBJ1-6 | NA | NA | TRBV7-9
CASSDGGRQTQYF | TGTGCCAGCAGCGACGGGGGGCGGCAGACCCAGTACTTC | TRBJ2-5 | NA | NA | TRBV14
CATSGAASISYNEQFF | TGTGCCACCAGCGGCGCCGCTAGTATATCCTACAATGAGCAGTTCTTC | TRBJ2-1 | NA | NA | TRBV15
CASSQGGDTEAFF | TGCGCCAGCAGCCAAGGGGGTGATACTGAAGCTTTCTTT | TRBJ1-1 | NA | few | TRBV5-1
CASSKESGQQETQYF | TGTGCCAGCAGCAAAGAGTCCGGACAGCAAGAGACCCAGTACTTC | TRBJ2-5 | NA | NA | TRBV21-1
CASSLGAGGPYETQYF | TGTGCCAGCAGCTTAGGGGCGGGAGGGCCATACGAGACCCAGTACTTC | TRBJ2-5 | TRBD2 | few | TRBV7-2
CAWSQGGAGEQYF | TGTGCCTGGAGTCAAGGGGGGGCTGGGGAGCAGTACTTC | TRBJ2-7 | NA | NA | TRBV30
CASSLFPGEREAFF | TGTGCCAGCAGTTTATTCCCAGGGGAAAGGGAAGCTTTCTTT | TRBJ1-1 | NA | few | TRBV28
CASSLQGDTIYF | TGTGCCAGCAGCCTACAGGGTGACACCATATATTTT | TRBJ1-3 | NA | NA | TRBV13
CASSRTGRETQYF | TGCGCCAGCAGCCGGACAGGGAGAGAGACCCAGTACTTC | TRBJ2-5 | TRBD1 | NA | TRBV10-1
CASSRPGQGTGGNEQFF | TGTGCCAGCAGCCGTCCGGGGCAAGGAACGGGAGGGAATGAGCAGTTCTTC | TRBJ2-1 | TRBD2 | NA | TRBV7-9
CASSTGTGEYYGYTF | TGTGCCAGCAGCACCGGGACAGGGGAGTACTATGGCTACACCTTC | TRBJ1-2 | TRBD1 | NA | TRBV9
CASSFSGQGANSPLHF | TGTGCCAGCAGCTTTTCGGGACAGGGGGCGAATTCACCCCTCCACTTT | TRBJ1-6 | TRBD1 | NA | TRBV5-6
CASNDYRGGGPQHF | TGTGCCAGTAACGATTACAGGGGGGGTGGGCCCCAGCATTTT | TRBJ1-5 | TRBD1 | NA | TRBV19
CASSTTGAGANVLTF | TGTGCCAGCAGTACGACAGGAGCTGGGGCCAACGTCCTGACTTTC | TRBJ2-6 | NA | NA | TRBV5-6
CASSRTSQGTDTQYF | TGCGCCAGCAGCCGTACTAGCCAGGGTACAGATACGCAGTATTTT | TRBJ2-3 | NA | once | TRBV5-1
CASSTDRGGSPLHF | TGTGCCAGCAGCACGGACAGGGGCGGGTCACCCCTCCACTTT | TRBJ1-6 | TRBD1 | NA | TRBV13
CASTADSSTDTQYF | TGTGCCAGCACTGCGGACTCTAGCACAGATACGCAGTATTTT | TRBJ2-3 | NA | NA | TRBV6-5
CASSSGERGNQPQHF | TGTGCCAGCAGTTCAGGGGAGAGGGGCAATCAGCCCCAGCATTTT | TRBJ1-5 | NA | NA | TRBV28
CASSLQETNEKLFF | TGTGCCAGCTCACTACAGGAGACTAATGAAAAACTGTTTTTT | TRBJ1-4 | NA | once | TRBV18
CASSFADNYNEQFF | TGTGCCAGCAGCTTCGCGGACAACTACAATGAGCAGTTCTTC | TRBJ2-1 | NA | NA | TRBV11-3
CATSDLSSSYNEQFF | TGTGCCACCTCAGACTTGTCGAGCTCCTACAATGAGCAGTTCTTC | TRBJ2-1 | NA | NA | TRBV24-1
CASSPYMTGPHGYTF | TGTGCCAGCAGCCCGTACATGACAGGGCCCCATGGCTACACCTTC | TRBJ1-2 | TRBD1 | once | TRBV7-2
CASRMTGFYGNTIYF | TGTGCCAGCAGGATGACAGGGTTCTATGGAAACACCATATATTTT | TRBJ1-3 | TRBD1 | NA | TRBV28
CASSRSGSGANVLTF | TGTGCCAGTAGCCGGTCGGGCTCTGGGGCCAACGTCCTGACTTTC | TRBJ2-6 | NA | NA | TRBV19
CASSQRQGTEKLFF | TGCGCCAGCAGCCAGCGGCAGGGCACCGAAAAACTGTTTTTT | TRBJ1-4 | NA | NA | TRBV4-3
CAWSVRSEAFF | TGTGCCTGGAGTGTGAGGAGCGAAGCTTTCTTT | TRBJ1-1 | NA | once | TRBV30
CASSETGGFNQPQHF | TGTGCCAGCAGTGAGACAGGGGGATTCAATCAGCCCCAGCATTTT | TRBJ1-5 | TRBD1 | NA | TRBV27
CASSLEGQRRNEQFF | TGTGCCAGCAGCTTAGAAGGGCAGAGGAGGAATGAGCAGTTCTTC | TRBJ2-1 | NA | NA | TRBV11-2
CASAGTGREKLFF | TGTGCCAGCGCCGGGACAGGGAGAGAAAAACTGTTTTTT | TRBJ1-4 | TRBD1 | NA | TRBV6-5
CAINGRQANYGYTF | TGTGCCATCAACGGGAGGCAGGCCAACTATGGCTACACCTTC | TRBJ1-2 | NA | NA | TRBV10-3
CASTPKGANEKLFF | TGTGCCAGCACCCCGAAAGGGGCGAATGAAAAACTGTTTTTT | TRBJ1-4 | NA | NA | TRBV3-1/TRBV3-2
CASSLLQYPRLTF | TGTGCCAGCAGTTTACTCCAGTACCCCCGCCTCACCTTC | TRBJ1-2 | NA | NA | TRBV28
CAWRTGSWNYGYTF | TGTGCCTGGAGGACAGGGAGTTGGAACTATGGCTACACCTTC | TRBJ1-2 | TRBD1 | NA | TRBV30
CASSLPEALFF | TGTGCCAGCAGCTTGCCGGAGGCCCTGTTTTTT | TRBJ1-4 | NA | NA | TRBV5-8
CASSRRRGSWQFF | TGTGCCAGCAGCCGTAGGCGGGGGTCCTGGCAGTTCTTC | TRBJ2-1 | TRBD2 | NA | TRBV7-6
CASRREGTGGYTF | TGTGCCAGCAGGAGAGAGGGAACAGGGGGCTACACCTTC | TRBJ1-2 | NA | NA | TRBV12-3/TRBV12-4